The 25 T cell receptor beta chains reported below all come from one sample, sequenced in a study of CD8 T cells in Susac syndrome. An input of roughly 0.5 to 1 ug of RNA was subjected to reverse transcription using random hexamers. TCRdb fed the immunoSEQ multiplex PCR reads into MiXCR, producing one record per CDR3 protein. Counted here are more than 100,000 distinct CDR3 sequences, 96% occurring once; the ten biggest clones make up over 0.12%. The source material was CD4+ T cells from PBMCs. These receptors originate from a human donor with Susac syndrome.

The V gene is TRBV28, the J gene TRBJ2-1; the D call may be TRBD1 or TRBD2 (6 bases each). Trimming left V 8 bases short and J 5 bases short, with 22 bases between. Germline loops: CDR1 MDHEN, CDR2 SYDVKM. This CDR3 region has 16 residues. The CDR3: CASLKGGGSPNNEQFF. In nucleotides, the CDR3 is TGTGCCAGCCTTAAGGGGGGCGGATCTCCTAACAATGAGCAGTTCTTC.

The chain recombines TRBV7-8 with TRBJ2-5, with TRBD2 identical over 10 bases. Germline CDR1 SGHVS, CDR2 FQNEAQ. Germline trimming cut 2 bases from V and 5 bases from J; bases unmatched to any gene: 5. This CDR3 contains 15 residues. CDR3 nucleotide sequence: TGTGCCAGCAGCTTAAGCGGGAGGGCCCATGAGACCCAGTACTTC. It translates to CASSLSGRAHETQYF.

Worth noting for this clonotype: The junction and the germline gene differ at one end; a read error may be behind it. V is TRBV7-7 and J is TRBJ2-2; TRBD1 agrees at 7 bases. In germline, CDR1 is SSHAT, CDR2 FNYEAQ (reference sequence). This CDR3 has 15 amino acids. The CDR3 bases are TGTGCTAGCAGCTTGGCAGGGGGTATGACCGGGGAGCTGTTTTTT. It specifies CASSLAGGMTGELFF.

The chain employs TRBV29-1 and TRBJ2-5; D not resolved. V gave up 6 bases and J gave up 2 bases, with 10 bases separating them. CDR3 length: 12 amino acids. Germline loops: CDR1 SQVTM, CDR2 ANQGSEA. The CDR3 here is CSVFALQETQYF. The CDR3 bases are TGCAGCGTCTTTGCTTTACAAGAGACCCAGTACTTC.

The CDR3 loop reads CASSYTSGSSYNEQFF. In nucleotides, the CDR3 is TGCGCCAGCAGTTATACTAGCGGGAGCTCCTACAATGAGCAGTTCTTC. The V gene is TRBV4-1, the J gene TRBJ2-1; TRBD2 agrees at 11 bases. The CDR3 consists of 16 residues. From germline, CDR1 is MGHRA and CDR2 YSYEKL. Germline trimming cut 6 bases from V and 0 bases from J; bases unmatched to any gene: 4.

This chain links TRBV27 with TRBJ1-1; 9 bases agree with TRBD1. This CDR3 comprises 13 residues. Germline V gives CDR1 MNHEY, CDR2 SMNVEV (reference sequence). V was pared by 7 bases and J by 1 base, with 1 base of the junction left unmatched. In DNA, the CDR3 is TGTGCCAGCAAGGGACAGGGGAACACTGAAGCTTTCTTT. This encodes CASKGQGNTEAFF.

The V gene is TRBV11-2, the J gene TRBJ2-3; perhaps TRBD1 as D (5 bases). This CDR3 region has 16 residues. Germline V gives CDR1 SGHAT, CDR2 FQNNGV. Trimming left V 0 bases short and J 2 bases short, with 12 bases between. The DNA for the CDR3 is TGTGCCAGCAGCTTAGAAGGGGTGGGAATCACAGATACGCAGTATTTT. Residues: CASSLEGVGITDTQYF.

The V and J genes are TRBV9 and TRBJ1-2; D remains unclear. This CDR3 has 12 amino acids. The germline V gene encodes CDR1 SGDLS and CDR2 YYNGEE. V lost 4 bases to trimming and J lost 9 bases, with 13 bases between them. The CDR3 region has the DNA TGTGCCAGCAGCCTCCCCCCAATACGCTACACCTTC. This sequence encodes CASSLPPIRYTF. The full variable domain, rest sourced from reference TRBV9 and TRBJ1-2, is DSGVTQTPKHLITATGQRVTLRCSPRSGDLSVYWYQQSLDQGLQFLIQYYNGEERAKGNILERFSAQQFPDLHSELNLSSLELGDSALYFCASSLPPIRYTFGSGTRLTVV.

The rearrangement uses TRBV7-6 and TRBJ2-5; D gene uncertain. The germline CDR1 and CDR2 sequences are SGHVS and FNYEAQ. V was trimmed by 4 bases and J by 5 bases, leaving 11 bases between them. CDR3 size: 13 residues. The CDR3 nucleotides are TGTGCCAGCAGCTCTAGTGGTTTGGAGACCCAGTACTTC. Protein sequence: CASSSSGLETQYF.

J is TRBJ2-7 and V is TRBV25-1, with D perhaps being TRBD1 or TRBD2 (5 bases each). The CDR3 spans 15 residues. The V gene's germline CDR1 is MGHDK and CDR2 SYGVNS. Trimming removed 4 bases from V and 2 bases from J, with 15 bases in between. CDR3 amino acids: CASSASGGVAYEQYF. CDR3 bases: TGTGCCAGCAGTGCGTCTGGGGGAGTCGCCTACGAGCAGTACTTC.

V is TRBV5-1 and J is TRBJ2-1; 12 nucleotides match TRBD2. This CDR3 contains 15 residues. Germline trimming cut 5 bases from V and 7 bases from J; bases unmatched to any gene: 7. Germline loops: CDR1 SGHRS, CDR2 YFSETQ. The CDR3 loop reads CASSSQGLAGNEQFF. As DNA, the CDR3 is TGCGCCAGCAGTTCTCAAGGACTAGCGGGAAATGAGCAGTTCTTC.

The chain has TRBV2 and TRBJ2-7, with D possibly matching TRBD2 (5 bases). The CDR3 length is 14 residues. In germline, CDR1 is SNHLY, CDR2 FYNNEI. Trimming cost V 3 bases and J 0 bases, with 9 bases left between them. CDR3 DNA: TGTGCCAGCAGTGAGGAGGTCACCTCCTACGAGCAGTACTTC. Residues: CASSEEVTSYEQYF.

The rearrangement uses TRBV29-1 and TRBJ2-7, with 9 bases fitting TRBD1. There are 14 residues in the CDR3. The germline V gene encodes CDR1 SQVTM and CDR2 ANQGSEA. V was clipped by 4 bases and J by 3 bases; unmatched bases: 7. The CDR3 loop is CSVVTGTGYYEQYF. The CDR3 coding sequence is TGCAGCGTTGTAACCGGGACAGGGTACTACGAGCAGTACTTC.

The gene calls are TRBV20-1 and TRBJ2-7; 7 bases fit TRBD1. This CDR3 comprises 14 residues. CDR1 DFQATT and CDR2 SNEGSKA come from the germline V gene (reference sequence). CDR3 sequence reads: CSAVVKGAWDEQYF. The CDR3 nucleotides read TGCAGCGCCGTCGTCAAGGGGGCTTGGGACGAGCAGTACTTC.

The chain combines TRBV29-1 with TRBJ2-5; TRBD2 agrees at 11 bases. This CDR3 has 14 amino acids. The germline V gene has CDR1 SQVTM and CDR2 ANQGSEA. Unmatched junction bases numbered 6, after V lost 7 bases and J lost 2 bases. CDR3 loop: CSAPTSGGQETQYF. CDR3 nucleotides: TGCAGCGCCCCTACTAGCGGGGGACAAGAGACCCAGTACTTC.

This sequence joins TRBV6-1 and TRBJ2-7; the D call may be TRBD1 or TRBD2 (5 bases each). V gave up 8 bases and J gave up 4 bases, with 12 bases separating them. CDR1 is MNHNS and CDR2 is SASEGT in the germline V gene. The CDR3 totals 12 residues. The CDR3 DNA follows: TGTGCCAGCGGGACGGGTGCATACGAGCAGTACTTC. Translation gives CASGTGAYEQYF.

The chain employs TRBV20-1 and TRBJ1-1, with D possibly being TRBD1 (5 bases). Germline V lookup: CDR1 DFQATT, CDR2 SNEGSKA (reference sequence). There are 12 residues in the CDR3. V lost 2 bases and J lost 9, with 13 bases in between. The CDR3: CSARQGLFQAFF. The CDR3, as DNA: TGCAGTGCTAGACAGGGATTATTCCAAGCTTTCTTT.

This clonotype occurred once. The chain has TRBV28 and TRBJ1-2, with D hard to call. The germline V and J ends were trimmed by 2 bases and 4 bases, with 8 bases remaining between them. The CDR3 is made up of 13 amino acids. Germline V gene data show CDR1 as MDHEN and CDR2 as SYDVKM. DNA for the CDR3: TGTGCCAGCAGTTTAAGGGAACCCTATGGCTACACCTTC. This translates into CASSLREPYGYTF.

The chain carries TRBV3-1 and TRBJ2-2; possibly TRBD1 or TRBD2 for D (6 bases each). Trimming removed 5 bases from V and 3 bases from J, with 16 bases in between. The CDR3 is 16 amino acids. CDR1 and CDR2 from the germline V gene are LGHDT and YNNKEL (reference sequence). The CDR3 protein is CASSESLRGDTGELFF. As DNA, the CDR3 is TGTGCCAGCAGCGAGTCGCTAAGGGGGGACACCGGGGAGCTGTTTTTT.

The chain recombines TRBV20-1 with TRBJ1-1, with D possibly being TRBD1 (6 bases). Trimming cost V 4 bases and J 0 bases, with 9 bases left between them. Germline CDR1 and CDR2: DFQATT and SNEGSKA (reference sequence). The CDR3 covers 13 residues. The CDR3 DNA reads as TGCAGTGCTATATCAGGGGTGAACACTGAAGCTTTCTTT. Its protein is CSAISGVNTEAFF.

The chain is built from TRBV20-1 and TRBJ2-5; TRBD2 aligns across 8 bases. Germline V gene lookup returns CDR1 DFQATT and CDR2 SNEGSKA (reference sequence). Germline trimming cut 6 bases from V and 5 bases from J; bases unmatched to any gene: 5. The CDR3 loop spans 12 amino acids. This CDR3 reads CSAETSVETQYF. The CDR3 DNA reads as TGCAGTGCCGAGACTAGCGTCGAGACCCAGTACTTC.

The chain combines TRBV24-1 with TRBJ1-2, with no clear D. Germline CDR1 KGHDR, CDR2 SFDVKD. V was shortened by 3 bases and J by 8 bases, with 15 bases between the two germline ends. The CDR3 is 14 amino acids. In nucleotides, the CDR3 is TGTGCCACCAGTGATGACACGGGAATCGGCGGCTACACCTTC. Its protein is CATSDDTGIGGYTF.

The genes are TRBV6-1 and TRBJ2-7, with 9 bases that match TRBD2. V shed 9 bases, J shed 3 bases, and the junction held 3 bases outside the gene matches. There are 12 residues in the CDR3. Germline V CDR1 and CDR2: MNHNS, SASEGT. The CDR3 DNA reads TGTGCCAGTGGACTAGCGCTCTACGAGCAGTACTTC. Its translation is CASGLALYEQYF.

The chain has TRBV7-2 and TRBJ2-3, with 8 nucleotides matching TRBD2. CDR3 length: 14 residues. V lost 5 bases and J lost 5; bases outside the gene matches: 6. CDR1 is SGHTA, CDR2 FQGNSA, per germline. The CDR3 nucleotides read TGTGCCAGCAGCCTCGGACTAGCCAAAGATACGCAGTATTTT. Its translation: CASSLGLAKDTQYF.

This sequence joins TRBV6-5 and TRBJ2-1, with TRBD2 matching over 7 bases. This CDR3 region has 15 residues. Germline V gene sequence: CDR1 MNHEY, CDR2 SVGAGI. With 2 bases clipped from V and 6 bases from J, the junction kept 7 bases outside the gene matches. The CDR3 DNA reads TGTGCCAGCAGTTACGGCGAACTAGCGTCCAATGAGCAGTTCTTC. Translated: CASSYGELASNEQFF.